A single sample gave rise to the 28 T cell receptor beta chains below, sequenced in a study of T cell repertoires in cytomegalovirus infection. Using its own MiXCR run on the reads, TCRdb lists one record per CDR3 protein. The repertoire holds 150,000 or so distinct CDR3 sequences, with about a quarter as singletons. The sample was PBMCs. The receptors were gathered from a human donor in good health (CMV status not recorded). Some clones in this sample may be carry-over from other donors' samples.

The chain joins TRBV7-2 to TRBJ1-3, with no clear D. V was pared by 1 base and J by 0 bases, with 10 bases between. CDR1 and CDR2 from the germline V gene are SGHTA and FQGNSA. The CDR3 contains 16 residues. The CDR3 nucleotides are TGTGCCAGCAGCTTAGAAGGATACTACTCTGGAAACACCATATATTTT. This codes for CASSLEGYYSGNTIYF.

V gene TRBV27 combines with J gene TRBJ1-1, with TRBD1 matching 9 bases. This CDR3 comprises 15 residues. V gave up 4 bases and J gave up 1 base; unmatched junction bases: 4. Germline V gene lookup returns CDR1 MNHEY and CDR2 SMNVEV (reference sequence). The CDR3 protein is CASSSPGQGNTEAFF. The CDR3 DNA reads TGTGCCAGCAGTTCTCCGGGACAGGGGAACACTGAAGCTTTCTTT.

The chain links TRBV11-1 to TRBJ1-1, with D unclear. CDR3 size: 13 residues. V gave up 2 bases and J gave up 1 base, with 5 bases separating them. Germline CDR1 and CDR2: SGHAT and FQDESV (reference sequence). CDR3 sequence: CASSLNGNTEAFF. The CDR3 nucleotides read TGTGCCAGCAGCTTAAACGGGAACACTGAAGCTTTCTTT.

This clonotype turned up a few times. The rearrangement joins TRBV7-9 to TRBJ1-4; D perhaps matches TRBD1 (6 bases). V dropped 3 bases and J dropped 3 bases, with 14 bases sitting between them. Germline V gives CDR1 SEHNR, CDR2 FQNEAQ (reference sequence). The CDR3 is 16 amino acids. CDR3 residues: CASSFRQGPANEKLFF. Here the CDR3 DNA reads TGTGCCAGCAGCTTTAGGCAGGGGCCGGCTAATGAAAAACTGTTTTTT.

The chain combines TRBV7-6 with TRBJ2-5; no definite D call. With 2 bases removed from V and 1 base from J, the gap between germline ends came to 14 bases. There are 16 residues in the CDR3. Germline V gene data show CDR1 as SGHVS and CDR2 as FNYEAQ. CDR3 sequence reads: CASSLLGRKAQETQYF. CDR3 nucleotide sequence: TGTGCCAGCAGCTTATTAGGTAGAAAGGCCCAAGAGACCCAGTACTTC. The variable domain in full, with the rest retrieved from reference TRBV7-6 and TRBJ2-5, is GAGVSQSPRYKVTKRGQDVALRCDPISGHVSLYWYRQALGQGPEFLTYFNYEAQQDKSGLPNDRFSAERPEGSISTLTIQRTEQRDSAMYRCASSLLGRKAQETQYFGPGTRLLVL.

This clonotype was recorded many times. The CDR3 DNA sequence: TGTGCCAGCAGCTTGACTAACACCGGGGAGCTGTTTTTT. Translation gives CASSLTNTGELFF. The chain carries TRBV11-2 and TRBJ2-2; D unclear. Germline lookup yields CDR1 SGHAT and CDR2 FQNNGV. The length of the CDR3 is 13 residues. V lost 3 bases, J lost 2 bases, and 4 bases lay in between. The whole variable domain, filled in from reference TRBV11-2 and TRBJ2-2, reads EAGVAQSPRYKIIEKRQSVAFWCNPISGHATLYWYQQILGQGPKLLIQFQNNGVVDDSQLPKDRFSAERLKGVDSTLKIQPAKLEDSAVYLCASSLTNTGELFFGEGSRLTVL.

This clonotype has at least ten counts. The chain links TRBV7-9 to TRBJ2-3; 13 bases are a match to TRBD2. Losses at the gene ends were 4 bases for V and 1 base for J; bases not matched to a gene: 2. The germline V gene encodes CDR1 SEHNR and CDR2 FQNEAQ (reference sequence). This CDR3 has 16 amino acids. The CDR3 DNA reads TGTGCCAGCAGCTCGGGGACTAGCGGGGGCACAGATACGCAGTATTTT. Translated: CASSSGTSGGTDTQYF.

The rearrangement uses TRBV6-5 and TRBJ1-2; D ambiguous. This CDR3 has 13 residues. CDR1 and CDR2 (germline): MNHEY, SVGAGI. Trimming cost V 6 bases and J 3 bases, with 11 bases left between them. CDR3 sequence: CASRLAKDYGYTF. The CDR3 region has the DNA TGTGCCAGCAGATTAGCGAAGGACTATGGCTACACCTTC.

The chain uses TRBV27 and TRBJ2-7; 11 nucleotides match TRBD2. The V and J ends lost 0 bases and 1 base, in that order; junction bases with no gene match: 5. Germline V lookup: CDR1 MNHEY, CDR2 SMNVEV (reference sequence). The CDR3 is 17 amino acids. CDR3: CASSLSSGTSGSYEQYF. CDR3 sequence (DNA): TGTGCCAGCAGTTTATCATCCGGGACTAGCGGTTCCTACGAGCAGTACTTC.

This chain connects TRBV6-1 to TRBJ1-5; no definite D call. V shed 2 bases and J shed 4 bases, with 0 bases lying between them. The CDR3 totals 11 residues. The germline V gene has CDR1 MNHNS and CDR2 SASEGT. The CDR3 DNA follows: TGTGCCAGCAGTGAAAATCAGCCCCAGCATTTT. The encoded protein is CASSENQPQHF.

This clonotype showed up just a few times. The chain is built from TRBV5-1 and TRBJ2-3; D remains unclear. Trimming left V 1 base short and J 2 bases short, with 14 bases between. The CDR3 is made up of 16 amino acids. From germline, CDR1 is SGHRS and CDR2 YFSETQ. CDR3 in amino acids: CASSLLDGAPTDTQYF. The CDR3 region has the DNA TGCGCCAGCAGCTTGTTGGACGGCGCGCCCACAGATACGCAGTATTTT.

This clonotype came up a few times. The genes are TRBV28 and TRBJ1-2; 7 positions agree with TRBD1. The CDR3 consists of 15 residues. V was pared by 5 bases and J by 4 bases, with 10 bases of the junction left unmatched. Germline CDR1 MDHEN, CDR2 SYDVKM. This chain's CDR3 is CASSTQGEGPYGYTF. CDR3 bases: TGTGCCAGCAGTACCCAGGGGGAGGGCCCCTATGGCTACACCTTC.

CDR3 nucleotides: TGTGCCAGCAGTACGGGACCAAGCGGGAGGCCCCAGCATTTT. Translation: CASSTGPSGRPQHF. This chain joins TRBV28 and TRBJ1-5, with D tentatively TRBD1 (5 bases). The CDR3 totals 14 residues. The V end lost 5 bases, the J end lost 9 bases, and 17 bases lay between the germline ends. The germline V gene encodes CDR1 MDHEN and CDR2 SYDVKM.

This clonotype was detected ten times or more. The chain recombines TRBV28 with TRBJ2-1; the D is unclear. CDR1 and CDR2 (germline): MDHEN, SYDVKM. The CDR3 has 14 amino acids. Trimming cost V 5 bases and J 2 bases, with 10 bases left between them. CDR3 residues: CASSHGPTYNEQFF. In DNA, the CDR3 is TGTGCCAGCAGTCACGGACCAACCTACAATGAGCAGTTCTTC.

This clonotype was recorded many times. J is TRBJ2-3 and V is TRBV7-2; tentatively, D is TRBD2 (6 bases). The germline V and J ends were trimmed by 5 bases and 2 bases, with 14 bases remaining between them. This CDR3 is built from 15 residues. Per germline, CDR1 SGHTA and CDR2 FQGNSA. The CDR3, as DNA: TGTGCCAGCAGCGTCCCGGGACTCACCACAGATACGCAGTATTTT. This codes for CASSVPGLTTDTQYF.

This clonotype has at least ten counts. This chain links TRBV10-3 with TRBJ2-3; D is undetermined. Germline CDR1 and CDR2: ENHRY and SYGVKD. The CDR3 extends over 14 amino acids. V lost 2 bases to trimming and J lost 4 bases, with 10 bases between them. Here the CDR3 reads CAISENGPADTQYF. For the CDR3, the DNA is TGTGCCATCAGTGAGAATGGCCCCGCAGATACGCAGTATTTT.

The rearrangement joins TRBV19 to TRBJ2-2; D is undetermined. Trimming removed 0 bases at V and 4 bases at J, with 9 bases between. CDR1 and CDR2 (germline): LNHDA, SQIVND (reference sequence). The CDR3 length is 15 residues. The CDR3 bases are TGTGCCAGTAGTATAGATCAATCAACCACCGGGGAGCTGTTTTTT. Translated, it gives CASSIDQSTTGELFF.

The chain has TRBV4-1 and TRBJ2-2; D is possibly TRBD2 (5 bases). Germline CDR1 reads MGHRA; CDR2 reads YSYEKL. Trimming stripped 0 bases from V and 6 bases from J, with 8 bases between. The CDR3 sequence is 14 residues long. CDR3 sequence reads: CASSQEGAAGELFF. The CDR3 DNA reads as TGCGCCAGCAGCCAAGAGGGAGCCGCCGGGGAGCTGTTTTTT.

Regarding this clonotype: One junction end does not reproduce the germline sequence, and a read error may be involved. The chain links TRBV7-6 to TRBJ1-3; 7 bases align to TRBD1. Germline V gene sequence: CDR1 SGHVS, CDR2 FNYEAQ. This CDR3 has 15 residues. CDR3 nucleotides: TGTGACAGCAGCCGTCGGACAGGCCCAGGAAACACCATATATTTT. It yields the protein CDSSRRTGPGNTIYF.

The chain has TRBV28 and TRBJ2-7; 11 nucleotides line up with TRBD2. Germline CDR1 MDHEN, CDR2 SYDVKM. CDR3 length: 14 residues. The V gene end was trimmed by 6 bases and the J gene end by 2 bases; junction bases not matched to a gene: 3. Written as DNA, the CDR3 is TGTGCCAGCAGCTTTAGCGGGAGGGCCTACGAGCAGTACTTC. This codes for CASSFSGRAYEQYF.

The V call is TRBV6-6, the J call TRBJ1-4, with no clear D. CDR3 length: 16 residues. Per the germline V gene, CDR1 is MNHNY and CDR2 is SVGAGI (reference sequence). Trimming left V 1 base short and J 3 bases short, with 12 bases between. The CDR3 region is CASSYFGAKPNEKLFF. The CDR3 DNA is TGTGCCAGCAGTTACTTTGGCGCGAAGCCTAATGAAAAACTGTTTTTT.

This chain links TRBV4-3 with TRBJ2-1; TRBD2 agrees at 8 bases. Per the germline V gene, CDR1 is LGHNA and CDR2 is YSLEER. J was trimmed by 7 bases and V by 4 bases; bases with no gene match: 12. The length of the CDR3 is 16 residues. The CDR3 nucleotides read TGCGCCAGCAGCCCGAATTCCGGGACTAGGGTTAATGAGCAGTTCTTC. Amino acid sequence: CASSPNSGTRVNEQFF.

In this sample, this clonotype turned up many times. The chain uses TRBV7-8 and TRBJ1-5; D is perhaps TRBD1 (6 bases). V was cut by 5 bases and J by 6 bases, with 17 bases left in between. CDR3 length: 15 residues. CDR1 is SGHVS and CDR2 is FQNEAQ in the germline V gene. In DNA form, the CDR3 reads TGTGCCAGCAGCCATAGAGGGGGGGGCGTTCAGCCCCAGCATTTT. Its translation: CASSHRGGGVQPQHF.

This clonotype was recorded many times. J is TRBJ2-5 and V is TRBV7-2; 11 nucleotides agree with TRBD1. With V trimmed by 5 bases and J by 7 bases, 6 bases remained unmatched. CDR3 length: 14 amino acids. From germline, CDR1 is SGHTA and CDR2 FQGNSA. The DNA for the CDR3 is TGTGCCAGCAGCCCGGACAGGGGGCCGGGGACCCAGTACTTC. As protein: CASSPDRGPGTQYF.

The chain links TRBV20-1 to TRBJ2-3; D is uncertain. In germline, CDR1 is DFQATT, CDR2 SNEGSKA (reference sequence). V gave up 0 bases and J gave up 7 bases, with 11 bases separating them. This CDR3 region has 13 residues. The CDR3 DNA reads as TGCAGTGCTAGAGATGCTCGACCTTATACGCAGTATTTT. Residues: CSARDARPYTQYF.

The genes are TRBV4-1 and TRBJ2-5; D remains unclear. The CDR3 length is 15 residues. With 7 bases removed from V and 1 base from J, the gap between germline ends came to 16 bases. Germline V CDR1 and CDR2: MGHRA, YSYEKL. CDR3 residues: CASTLSNGFQETQYF. In DNA form, the CDR3 reads TGCGCCAGCACCCTCAGTAATGGCTTCCAAGAGACCCAGTACTTC.

This clonotype was seen more than once but under ten times. The chain couples TRBV28 to TRBJ1-6; D is unresolved. V dropped 3 bases and J dropped 8 bases, with 17 bases sitting between them. This CDR3 comprises 16 residues. Germline V gene lookup returns CDR1 MDHEN and CDR2 SYDVKM. The CDR3 DNA reads TGTGCCAGCAGTTTCTCGACGCTCCTTTGGGATTCACCCCTCCACTTT. Amino acids: CASSFSTLLWDSPLHF. Filled out from reference TRBV28 and TRBJ1-6, the complete variable domain reads DVKVTQSSRYLVKRTGEKVFLECVQDMDHENMFWYRQDPGLGLRLIYFSYDVKMKEKGDIPEGYSVSREKKERFSLILESASTNQTSMYLCASSFSTLLWDSPLHFGNGTRLTVT.

The table lists this clonotype with many counts. This chain connects TRBV19 to TRBJ1-3, with a possible D match to TRBD1 (5 bases). The CDR3 extends over 16 amino acids. Germline assignment: CDR1 LNHDA and CDR2 SQIVND (reference sequence). The ends were cut back, 5 bases at V and 0 bases at J, with 14 bases in the middle. CDR3 residues: CASSHGTFSSGNTIYF. For the CDR3, the DNA is TGTGCCAGTAGTCACGGGACCTTCAGCTCTGGAAACACCATATATTTT.